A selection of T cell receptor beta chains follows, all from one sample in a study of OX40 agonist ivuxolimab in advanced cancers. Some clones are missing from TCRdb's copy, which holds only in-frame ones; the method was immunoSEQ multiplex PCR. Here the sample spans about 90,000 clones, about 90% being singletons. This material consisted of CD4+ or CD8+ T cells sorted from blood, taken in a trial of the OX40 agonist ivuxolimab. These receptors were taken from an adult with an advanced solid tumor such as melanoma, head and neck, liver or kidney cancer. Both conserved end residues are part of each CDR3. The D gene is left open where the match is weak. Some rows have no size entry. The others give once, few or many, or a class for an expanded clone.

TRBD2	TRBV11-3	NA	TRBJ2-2	CASSPSPGLAAGELFF	TGTGCCAGCAGCCCATCTCCGGGACTAGCGGCCGGGGAGCTGTTTTTT
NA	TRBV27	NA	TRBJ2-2	CAIAGSGELFF	TGTGCCATCGCGGGGTCCGGGGAGCTGTTTTTT
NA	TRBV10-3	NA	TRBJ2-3	CAISAMVATDTQYF	TGTGCCATCAGTGCAATGGTGGCCACAGATACGCAGTATTTT
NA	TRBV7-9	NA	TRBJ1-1	CASSLVLQREAFF	TGTGCCAGCAGCTTAGTTCTTCAAAGGGAAGCTTTCTTT
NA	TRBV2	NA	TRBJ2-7	CASRGVEQYF	TGTGCCAGCAGGGGGGTCGAGCAGTACTTC
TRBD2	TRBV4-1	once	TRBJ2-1	CASSQISGRSGDHEQFF	TGCGCCAGCAGCCAAATCAGCGGGAGGAGTGGTGATCATGAGCAGTTCTTC
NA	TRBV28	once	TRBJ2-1	CASCLGGGGNEQFF	TGTGCCAGCTGCTTGGGGGGAGGGGGAAATGAGCAGTTCTTC
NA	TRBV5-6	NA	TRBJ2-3	CASSVLTGVADTQYF	TGTGCCAGCAGCGTGCTGACGGGGGTGGCAGATACGCAGTATTTT
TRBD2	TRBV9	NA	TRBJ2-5	CASSLGLAGAYQETQYF	TGTGCCAGCAGCCTGGGGCTAGCGGGGGCGTACCAAGAGACCCAGTACTTC
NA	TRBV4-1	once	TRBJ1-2	CASSQDWPDAYTF	TGCGCCAGCAGCCAAGATTGGCCAGACGCCTACACCTTC
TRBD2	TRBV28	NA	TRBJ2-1	CASSSPVPGLSHNEQFF	TGTGCCAGCAGTTCACCCGTCCCGGGACTATCACACAATGAGCAGTTCTTC
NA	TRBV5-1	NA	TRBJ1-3	CASSLDRGNTIYF	TGCGCCAGCAGCTTGGACAGGGGAAACACCATATATTTT
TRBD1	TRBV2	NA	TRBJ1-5	CASSEAASGTGPQPQHF	TGTGCCAGCAGTGAAGCGGCGTCCGGGACAGGGCCCCAGCCCCAGCATTTT
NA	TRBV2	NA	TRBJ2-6	CASSLGLSGANVLTF	TGTGCCAGCAGTCTGGGCCTCTCTGGGGCCAACGTCCTGACTTTC
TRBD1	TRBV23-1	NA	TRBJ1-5	CASRGQGRNQPQHF	TGCGCCAGCAGAGGACAGGGTCGTAATCAGCCCCAGCATTTT
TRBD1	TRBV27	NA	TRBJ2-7	CASGTGGAYEQYF	TGTGCCAGCGGGACAGGGGGCGCGTACGAGCAGTACTTC
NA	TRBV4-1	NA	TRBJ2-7	CASSQGASYEQYF	TGCGCCAGCAGCCAAGGGGCCTCCTACGAGCAGTACTTC
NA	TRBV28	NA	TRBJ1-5	CASSFSGNQPQHF	TGTGCCAGCAGTTTTTCGGGGAATCAGCCCCAGCATTTT
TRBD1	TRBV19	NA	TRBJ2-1	CASSVTGGLVNEQFF	TGTGCCAGTAGTGTTACAGGGGGCTTGGTTAATGAGCAGTTCTTC
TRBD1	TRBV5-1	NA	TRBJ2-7	CASRPGQAPYEQYF	TGCGCCAGCAGACCTGGACAGGCCCCCTACGAGCAGTACTTC
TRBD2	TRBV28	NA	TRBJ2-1	CASSLGTSIGQFF	TGTGCCAGCAGTCTCGGGACTAGCATTGGGCAGTTCTTC
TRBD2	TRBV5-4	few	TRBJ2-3	CASTRRLAASTDTQYF	TGTGCCAGCACCAGGAGGCTAGCGGCTAGCACAGATACGCAGTATTTT
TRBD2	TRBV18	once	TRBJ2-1	CASSPLASGDNEQFF	TGTGCCAGCTCACCACTGGCTAGCGGGGACAATGAGCAGTTCTTC
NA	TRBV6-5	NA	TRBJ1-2	CASSVRGGYGYTF	TGTGCCAGCAGTGTTCGTGGGGGATATGGCTACACCTTC
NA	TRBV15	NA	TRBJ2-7	CATSRDLGRRDEQYF	TGTGCCACCAGCAGAGATTTGGGACGGCGGGACGAGCAGTACTTC
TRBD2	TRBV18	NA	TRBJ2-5	CASSGGLAGSGETQYF	TGTGCCAGCTCAGGCGGACTAGCGGGATCGGGGGAGACCCAGTACTTC
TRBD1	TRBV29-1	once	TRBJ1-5	CSVSRQGNQPQHF	TGCAGCGTCTCCCGACAGGGAAATCAGCCCCAGCATTTT
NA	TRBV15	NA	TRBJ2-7	CATSRDLGTSLSYEQYF	TGTGCCACCAGCAGAGATCTAGGGACATCCCTCTCCTACGAGCAGTACTTC
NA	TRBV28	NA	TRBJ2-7	CASKTTWSSYEQYF	TGTGCCAGCAAAACGACATGGAGCTCCTACGAGCAGTACTTC
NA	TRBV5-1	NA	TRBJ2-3	CASKWEATDTQYF	TGCGCCAGCAAGTGGGAGGCCACAGATACGCAGTATTTT
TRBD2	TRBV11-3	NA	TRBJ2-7	CASSLVGLAGSHEQYF	TGTGCCAGCAGCTTAGTCGGACTAGCGGGAAGCCACGAGCAGTACTTC
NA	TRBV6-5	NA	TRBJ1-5	CASSSRRRGNQPQHF	TGTGCCAGCAGTTCACGGCGAAGGGGCAATCAGCCCCAGCATTTT
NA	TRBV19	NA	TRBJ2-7	CASSMVGAYEQYF	TGTGCCAGTAGTATGGTAGGGGCCTACGAGCAGTACTTC
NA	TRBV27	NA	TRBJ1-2	CASSQGSARYGYTF	TGTGCCAGCAGTCAGGGGTCCGCTCGATATGGCTACACCTTC
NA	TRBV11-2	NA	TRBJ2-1	CASSLSLGGPYNEQFF	TGTGCCAGCAGCTTATCCCTGGGCGGGCCGTACAATGAGCAGTTCTTC
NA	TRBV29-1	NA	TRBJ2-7	CSVEEDGPSGEQYF	TGCAGCGTTGAAGAAGACGGACCCAGTGGCGAGCAGTACTTC